One T cell receptor beta chain is described in this entry. The target antigen is unknown. At minimum, one pre-ART and two post-ART PBMC samples were obtained from each donor. Without exception, participants with HIV were treated in the United States. Sequencing used immunoSEQ v3.0 at survey level. Sequencing set out to capture roughly 40,000-55,000 T-cell genomes per sample. Data came from immunoSEQ multiplex PCR; TCRdb stores just in-frame clones and leaves some out. The sample lists tens of thousands of clones; 80% to 85% were seen once. These data come from a study of long-term antiretroviral therapy in people with HIV. Whole-study findings and limits: Despite increasing after ART, diversity remained lower than that of transplant donor controls.

CDR1 is MNHNY, CDR2 SVGAGI, per germline (reference sequence). Trimming removed 8 bases from V and 6 bases from J, with 14 bases in between. The CDR3 contains 12 residues. This sequence joins TRBV6-6 and TRBJ2-7, with D possibly TRBD1 on 6 matching bases. This specimen consisted of unsorted PBMCs, obtained about 2.7 years after starting antiretroviral therapy. This TCR derives from a man in his thirties or forties with HIV. The DNA of the CDR3 is TGTGCCAGCTCCCCAGGGGCGAGCGAGCAGTACTTC. It specifies CASSPGASEQYF.